This T cell receptor (beta chain) was captured by sequencing in a study of CD8 T cells in Susac syndrome. The germline V gene has CDR1 DFQATT and CDR2 SNEGSKA (reference sequence). The CDR3 is 13 amino acids. After removal of 4 bases from V and 4 bases from J, the junction contained 7 bases not matched to a gene. Notes on this clonotype: The antigen is not known.

When the RNA was reverse transcribed, random hexamers were used with an input of roughly 0.5 to 1 ug. One entry per CDR3 protein, called by TCRdb with MiXCR from the immunoSEQ multiplex PCR reads. The repertoire holds roughly 200,000 distinct CDR3 sequences, with more than 90% as singletons. Study conclusions and caveats: An acknowledgment was made by the study that its TCR sequencing and HLA analysis involved relatively few individuals.

CD8+ and CD4+ T cells circulating in blood were sequenced for TCR beta. The patients who served as multiple sclerosis controls were treatment-naive and had stable or active relapsing-remitting disease that fulfilled the revised McDonald criteria. The TEMRA cells underwent FACS enrichment, while the CD8+ and CD4+ T cells underwent negative isolation. The TCR comes from a human donor with multiple sclerosis. The rearrangement links TRBV20-1 to TRBJ2-7; 7 bases fit TRBD1. The sequenced sample was CD4+ T cells from PBMCs. The CDR3 is CSATGTDLYEQYF. The DNA for the CDR3 is TGCAGTGCTACCGGGACAGACTTATACGAGCAGTACTTC.